This T cell receptor (beta chain) was sequenced during a study of OX40 agonist ivuxolimab in advanced cancers. The CDR3 has 15 amino acids. The germline V and J ends were trimmed by 6 bases and 0 bases, with 12 bases remaining between them. Germline V gene sequence: CDR1 SGHTS, CDR2 YDEGEE. This clone came up once. TCRdb's table, derived via immunoSEQ multiplex PCR, lists solely in-frame clones and lacks some. Of tens of thousands of clones listed, about nine tenths are singletons. The chain recombines TRBV5-8 with TRBJ2-2; D gene uncertain. This clonotype was sampled from an adult with an advanced solid tumor such as melanoma, head and neck, liver or kidney cancer. The sample here was CD4+ or CD8+ T cells sorted from blood, taken in a trial of the OX40 agonist ivuxolimab. CDR3 residues: CASIPPMANTGELFF. The CDR3 coding sequence is TGTGCCAGCATCCCTCCGATGGCGAACACCGGGGAGCTGTTTTTT.